The present TCR beta chain was sequenced within a study of patients and donors after allogeneic stem cell transplantation. Germline V lookup: CDR1 DFQATT, CDR2 SNEGSKA (reference sequence). The CDR3 is 13 residues long. TCRdb used MiXCR to reprocess the RT-PCR reads, holding one entry per CDR3 protein. The sample shows 3,500 to 4,500 distinct CDR3 sequences, about 16% of them seen only once. Only a few counts were recorded for this clonotype. This TCR was sampled from a human donor who was either an allogeneic HSCT recipient or a stem cell or donor lymphocyte infusion donor (not recorded which). It is not recorded whose cells these are; they may come from a transplant donor. Input material: blood, either unsorted or a sorted T cell fraction (not recorded which). The chain employs TRBV20-1 and TRBJ2-3; 10 bases are shared with TRBD2. In DNA, the CDR3 is TGCAGCCCCCTAGCGGGGGGCACAGATACGCAGTATTTT. Translating it yields CSPLAGGTDTQYF.